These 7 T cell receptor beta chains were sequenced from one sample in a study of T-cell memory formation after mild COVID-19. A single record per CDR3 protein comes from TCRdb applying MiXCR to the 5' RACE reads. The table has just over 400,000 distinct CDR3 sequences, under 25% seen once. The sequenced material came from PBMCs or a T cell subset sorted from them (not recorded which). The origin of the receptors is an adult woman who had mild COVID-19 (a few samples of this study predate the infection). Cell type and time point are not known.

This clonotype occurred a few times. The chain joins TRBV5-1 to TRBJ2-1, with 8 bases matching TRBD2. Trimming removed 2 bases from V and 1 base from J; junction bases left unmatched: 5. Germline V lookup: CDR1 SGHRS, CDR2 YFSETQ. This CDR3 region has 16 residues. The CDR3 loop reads CASSLRGGRSYNEQFF. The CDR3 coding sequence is TGCGCCAGCAGCTTACGCGGGGGGCGATCCTACAATGAGCAGTTCTTC.

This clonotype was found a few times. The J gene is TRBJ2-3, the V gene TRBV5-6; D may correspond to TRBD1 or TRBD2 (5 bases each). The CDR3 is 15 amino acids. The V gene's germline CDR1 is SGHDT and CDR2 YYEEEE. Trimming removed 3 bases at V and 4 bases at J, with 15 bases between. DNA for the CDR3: TGTGCCAGCAGCTCGGACCCGGGGCACCCAGATACGCAGTATTTT. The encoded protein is CASSSDPGHPDTQYF.

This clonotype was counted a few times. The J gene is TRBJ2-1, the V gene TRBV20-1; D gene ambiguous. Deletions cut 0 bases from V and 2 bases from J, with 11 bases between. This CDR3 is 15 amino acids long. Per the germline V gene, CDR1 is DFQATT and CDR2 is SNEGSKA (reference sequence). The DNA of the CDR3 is TGCAGTGCTAGAGATTGGAGACAAGCCTACAATGAGCAGTTCTTC. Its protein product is CSARDWRQAYNEQFF.

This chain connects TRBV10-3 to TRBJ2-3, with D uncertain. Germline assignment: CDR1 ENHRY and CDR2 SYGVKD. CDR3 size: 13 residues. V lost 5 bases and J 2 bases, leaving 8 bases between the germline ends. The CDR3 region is CAISQTPTDTQYF. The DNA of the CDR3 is TGTGCCATCAGTCAGACCCCCACAGATACGCAGTATTTT.

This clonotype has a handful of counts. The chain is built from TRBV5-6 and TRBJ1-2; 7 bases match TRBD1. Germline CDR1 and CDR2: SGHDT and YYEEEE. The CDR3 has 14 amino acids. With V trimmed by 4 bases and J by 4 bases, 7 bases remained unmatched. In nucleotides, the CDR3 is TGTGCCAGCAGCCACGACAGGGTACCCTATGGCTACACCTTC. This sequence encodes CASSHDRVPYGYTF.

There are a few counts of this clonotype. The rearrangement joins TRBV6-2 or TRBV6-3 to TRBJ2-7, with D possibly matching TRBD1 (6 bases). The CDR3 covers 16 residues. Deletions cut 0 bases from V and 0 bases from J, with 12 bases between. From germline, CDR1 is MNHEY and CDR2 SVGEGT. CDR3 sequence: CASSYSGGLASYEQYF. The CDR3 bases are TGTGCCAGCAGTTACTCTGGGGGCCTGGCCTCCTACGAGCAGTACTTC.

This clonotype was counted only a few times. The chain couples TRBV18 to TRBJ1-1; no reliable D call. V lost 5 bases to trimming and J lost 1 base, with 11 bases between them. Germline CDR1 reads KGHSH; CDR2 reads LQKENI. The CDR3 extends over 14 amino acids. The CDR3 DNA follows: TGTGCCAGCTCAAAGGTCTCTCGGAACACTGAAGCTTTCTTT. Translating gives CASSKVSRNTEAFF.